Following are 14 T cell receptor beta chains from one sample sequenced in a study of graft-versus-host responses after intestinal transplantation. Assay: immunoSEQ multiplex PCR; the TCRdb copy retains only in-frame clones and omits some. The sample lists roughly 100,000 clones; more than 85% were seen once. No antigen is known for these receptors. The material sequenced was unstimulated CD4+ T cells sorted from spleen or lymph node cells, taken before intestinal transplant. The receptors were sampled from a human donor who received an intestinal transplant.

Note on this clone: The CDR3 ends on some other residue instead of the conserved phenylalanine or tryptophan, so this is likely a read error. CDR3 bases: TGTGCCAGCAGCGTAGGAGGGACAGGGGCCTACGAGCAGTACCTC. Translated, it gives CASSVGGTGAYEQYL. V is TRBV9 and J is TRBJ2-7, with 10 bases aligning to TRBD1. Germline V CDR1 and CDR2: SGDLS, YYNGEE. The CDR3 totals 15 residues. Trimming at V came to 0 bases and at J to 2 bases, leaving 2 bases not matched to a gene.

The chain is built from TRBV14 and TRBJ2-4; D is unclear. Trimming stripped 1 base from V and 2 bases from J, with 9 bases between. The CDR3 has 15 residues. Germline assignment: CDR1 SGHDN and CDR2 FVKESK. CDR3 protein: CASSQGPVTKNIQYF. DNA of the CDR3: TGTGCCAGCAGCCAAGGTCCGGTAACCAAAAACATTCAGTACTTC.

V is TRBV7-9 and J is TRBJ1-4; TRBD1 aligns across 7 bases. Germline V gene lookup returns CDR1 SEHNR and CDR2 FQNEAQ (reference sequence). CDR3 size: 16 residues. V trimming: 5 bases; J trimming: 4 bases; junction bases outside the gene matches: 10. The CDR3 DNA is TGTGCCAGCAGCCCCCCCCGGACAGGCCGTAATGAAAAACTGTTTTTT. This translates into CASSPPRTGRNEKLFF.

CDR3 nucleotides: TGTGCCAGCAGCTTGGCTGGACAGGGGAATTCACCCCTCCACTTT. Translated, it gives CASSLAGQGNSPLHF. The V call is TRBV5-6, the J call TRBJ1-6; 9 positions match TRBD1. Trimming at V came to 0 bases and at J to 7 bases, leaving 2 bases not matched to a gene. This CDR3 is built from 15 residues. CDR1 and CDR2 (germline): SGHDT, YYEEEE. Together with reference TRBV5-6 and TRBJ1-6, the CDR3 gives the full variable domain: DAGVTQSPTHLIKTRGQQVTLRCSPKSGHDTVSWYQQALGQGPQFIFQYYEEEERQRGNFPDRFSGHQFPNYSSELNVNALLLGDSALYLCASSLAGQGNSPLHFGNGTRLTVT.

This sequence joins TRBV5-1 and TRBJ2-1, with TRBD2 as a possible D gene (5 bases). Trimming removed 2 bases from V and 9 bases from J, with 24 bases in between. Germline V gene lookup returns CDR1 SGHRS and CDR2 YFSETQ. The CDR3 extends over 17 amino acids. CDR3 nucleotides: TGCGCCAGCAGCTTCTCGAATTGGGTGACTATAATGGGTGAGCAGTTCTTC. This encodes CASSFSNWVTIMGEQFF.

This clone was observed a handful of times. This rearrangement joins TRBV6-6 to TRBJ1-4; D might be TRBD1 (6 bases). Trimming shortened V by 0 bases and J by 2 bases, and 10 bases separated the two germline ends. Germline CDR1 MNHNY, CDR2 SVGAGI (reference sequence). The CDR3 length is 16 residues. The CDR3 here is CASSYSARGTNEKLFF. The CDR3 region has the DNA TGTGCCAGCAGTTACTCCGCAAGGGGGACTAATGAAAAACTGTTTTTT.

The chain is built from TRBV7-9 and TRBJ2-5; possibly TRBD1 for D (6 bases). Trimming pared 4 bases from V and 2 bases from J, leaving 14 bases between. This CDR3 is 15 amino acids long. The germline V gene encodes CDR1 SEHNR and CDR2 FQNEAQ (reference sequence). CDR3 protein: CASSSRQGHQETQYF. DNA for the CDR3: TGTGCCAGCAGCTCCCGTCAGGGGCATCAAGAGACCCAGTACTTC.

The chain is built from TRBV9 and TRBJ2-1, with a tentative D call TRBD2 (5 bases). The V and J ends lost 4 bases and 7 bases respectively, with 18 bases between them. Germline V gives CDR1 SGDLS, CDR2 YYNGEE. The CDR3 length is 15 residues. The CDR3 nucleotides read TGTGCCAGCAGCCCCCGAGGGAGCTCGTGGAATGAGCAGTTCTTC. As protein: CASSPRGSSWNEQFF.

The rearrangement uses TRBV2 and TRBJ2-2; 10 positions match TRBD1. Germline V gives CDR1 SNHLY, CDR2 FYNNEI. The V segment lost 3 bases and the J segment 5 bases; nucleotides outside the gene matches: 3. CDR3 size: 15 residues. The CDR3 region has the DNA TGTGCCAGCAGTGAGAGACAGGGGGCTACCGGGGAGCTGTTTTTT. Amino acids: CASSERQGATGELFF.

J is TRBJ2-5 and V is TRBV5-5; perhaps D is TRBD1 or TRBD2 (5 bases each). Between the trimmed V and J ends, which lost 4 bases and 5 bases, there was a span of 12 bases. Looked up from germline, CDR1 is SGHKS and CDR2 is YYEKEE (reference sequence). The CDR3 is made up of 13 amino acids. This chain's CDR3 is CASSRDLGETQYF. CDR3 nucleotide sequence: TGTGCCAGCAGCCGGGACCTCGGGGAGACCCAGTACTTC.

As to this clone: At one end the junction does not follow the germline gene, possibly because of a read error. V and J are TRBV5-1 and TRBJ2-5; 9 bases are a match to TRBD1. CDR1 is SGHRS and CDR2 is YFSETQ in the germline V gene. The CDR3 has 14 amino acids. CDR3 sequence reads: CASSHRDRVEAQYF. DNA for the CDR3: TGCGCCAGCAGCCACCGGGACAGGGTAGAGGCCCAGTACTTC.

With regard to this clone: At one end the junction does not follow the germline gene, possibly because of a read error. This sequence joins TRBV18 and TRBJ2-1; D is possibly TRBD2 (5 bases). Germline V lookup: CDR1 KGHSH, CDR2 LQKENI. This CDR3 has 16 residues. The DNA of the CDR3 is TGTGCCAGCTCACCCCCGGGCGGGCACGCTTCCAATGGGCAGTTCTTC. Amino acids: CASSPPGGHASNGQFF.

As concerns this clone: A junction boundary mismatches the germline segment, possibly from a read error. The J gene is TRBJ2-5, the V gene TRBV10-1; 9 bases are a match to TRBD2. The germline gives CDR1 WNHNN, CDR2 SYGVQD (reference sequence). CDR3 length equals 11 residues. CDR3: CARVLSREGHF. CDR3 coding DNA: TGCGCCAGGGTCTTGTCGCGGGAGGGCCACTTC.

This chain uses TRBV4-1 with TRBJ1-1; no clear D gene. CDR1 is MGHRA and CDR2 is YSYEKL in the germline V gene. The CDR3 has 16 residues. V was trimmed by 8 bases and J by 1 base, leaving 20 bases between them. This CDR3 is CASGSAAIRSNTEAFF. CDR3 sequence (DNA): TGCGCCAGCGGATCGGCCGCTATAAGATCGAACACTGAAGCTTTCTTT.